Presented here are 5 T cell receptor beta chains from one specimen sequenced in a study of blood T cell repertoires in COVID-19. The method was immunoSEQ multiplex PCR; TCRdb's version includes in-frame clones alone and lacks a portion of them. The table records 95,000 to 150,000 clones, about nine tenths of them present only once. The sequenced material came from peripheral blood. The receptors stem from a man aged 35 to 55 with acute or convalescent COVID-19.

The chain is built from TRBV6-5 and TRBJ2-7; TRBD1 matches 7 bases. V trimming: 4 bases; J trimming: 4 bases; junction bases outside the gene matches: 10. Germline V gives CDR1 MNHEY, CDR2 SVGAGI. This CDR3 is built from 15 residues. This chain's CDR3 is CASSSGTDIGYEQYF. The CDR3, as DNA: TGTGCCAGCAGTTCCGGGACAGATATCGGGTACGAGCAGTACTTC.

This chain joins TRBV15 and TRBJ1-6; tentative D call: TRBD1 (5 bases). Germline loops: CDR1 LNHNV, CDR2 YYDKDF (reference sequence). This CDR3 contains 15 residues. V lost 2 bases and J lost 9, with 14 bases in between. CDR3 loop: CATSRSIGGTSPLHF. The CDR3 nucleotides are TGTGCCACCAGCAGATCAATTGGGGGGACTTCACCCCTCCACTTT.

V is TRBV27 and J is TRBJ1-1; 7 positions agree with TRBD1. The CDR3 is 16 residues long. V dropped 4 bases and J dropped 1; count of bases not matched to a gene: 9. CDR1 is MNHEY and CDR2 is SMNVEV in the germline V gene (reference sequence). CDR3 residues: CASSSTSGQRNTEAFF. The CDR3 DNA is TGTGCCAGCAGTTCCACCTCGGGACAGAGGAACACTGAAGCTTTCTTT.

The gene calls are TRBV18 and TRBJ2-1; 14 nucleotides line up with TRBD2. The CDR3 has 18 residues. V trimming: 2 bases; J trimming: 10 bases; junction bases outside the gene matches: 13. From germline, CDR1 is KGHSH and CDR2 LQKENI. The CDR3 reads CASSPTTSGRGRTHEQFF. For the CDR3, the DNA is TGTGCCAGCTCACCAACGACTAGCGGGAGGGGACGAACCCACGAGCAGTTCTTC.

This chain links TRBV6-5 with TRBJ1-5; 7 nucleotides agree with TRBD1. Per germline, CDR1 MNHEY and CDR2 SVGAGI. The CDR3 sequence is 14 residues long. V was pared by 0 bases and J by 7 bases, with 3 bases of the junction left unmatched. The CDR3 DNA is TGTGCCAGCAGTTACTCGACAGGGTGGCAGCCCCAGCATTTT. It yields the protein CASSYSTGWQPQHF.